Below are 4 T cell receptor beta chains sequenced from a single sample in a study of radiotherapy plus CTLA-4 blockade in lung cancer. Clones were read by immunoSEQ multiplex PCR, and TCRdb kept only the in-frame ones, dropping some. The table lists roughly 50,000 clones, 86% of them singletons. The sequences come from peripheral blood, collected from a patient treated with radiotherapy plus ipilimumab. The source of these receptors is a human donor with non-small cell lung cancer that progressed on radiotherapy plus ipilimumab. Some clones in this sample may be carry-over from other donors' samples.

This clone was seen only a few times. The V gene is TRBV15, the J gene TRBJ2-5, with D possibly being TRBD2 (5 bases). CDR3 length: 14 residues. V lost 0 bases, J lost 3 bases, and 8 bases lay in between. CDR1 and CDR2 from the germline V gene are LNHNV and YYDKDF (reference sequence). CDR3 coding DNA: TGTGCCACCAGCAGAGATCTAGCCAAAGAGACCCAGTACTTC. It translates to CATSRDLAKETQYF.

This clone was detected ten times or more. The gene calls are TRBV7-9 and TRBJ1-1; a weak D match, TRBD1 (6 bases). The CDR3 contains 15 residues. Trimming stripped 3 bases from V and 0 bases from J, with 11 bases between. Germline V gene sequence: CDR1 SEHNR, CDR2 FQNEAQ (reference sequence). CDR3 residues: CASSFEKGVNTEAFF. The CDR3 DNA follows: TGTGCCAGCAGCTTTGAGAAGGGGGTGAACACTGAAGCTTTCTTT.

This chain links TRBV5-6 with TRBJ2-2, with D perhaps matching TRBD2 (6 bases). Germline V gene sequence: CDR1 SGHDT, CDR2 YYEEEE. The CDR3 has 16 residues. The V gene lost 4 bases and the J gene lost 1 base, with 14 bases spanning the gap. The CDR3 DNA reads TGTGCCAGCAGCCCCGGTGGGGGGAGGAACACCGGGGAGCTGTTTTTT. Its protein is CASSPGGGRNTGELFF.

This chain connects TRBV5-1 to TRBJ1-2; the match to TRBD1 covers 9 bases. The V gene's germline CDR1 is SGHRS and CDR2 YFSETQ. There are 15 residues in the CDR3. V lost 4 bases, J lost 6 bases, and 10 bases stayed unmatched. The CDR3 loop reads CASSPAAGTGNGYTF. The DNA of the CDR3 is TGCGCCAGCAGCCCTGCGGCCGGGACAGGGAATGGCTACACCTTC.